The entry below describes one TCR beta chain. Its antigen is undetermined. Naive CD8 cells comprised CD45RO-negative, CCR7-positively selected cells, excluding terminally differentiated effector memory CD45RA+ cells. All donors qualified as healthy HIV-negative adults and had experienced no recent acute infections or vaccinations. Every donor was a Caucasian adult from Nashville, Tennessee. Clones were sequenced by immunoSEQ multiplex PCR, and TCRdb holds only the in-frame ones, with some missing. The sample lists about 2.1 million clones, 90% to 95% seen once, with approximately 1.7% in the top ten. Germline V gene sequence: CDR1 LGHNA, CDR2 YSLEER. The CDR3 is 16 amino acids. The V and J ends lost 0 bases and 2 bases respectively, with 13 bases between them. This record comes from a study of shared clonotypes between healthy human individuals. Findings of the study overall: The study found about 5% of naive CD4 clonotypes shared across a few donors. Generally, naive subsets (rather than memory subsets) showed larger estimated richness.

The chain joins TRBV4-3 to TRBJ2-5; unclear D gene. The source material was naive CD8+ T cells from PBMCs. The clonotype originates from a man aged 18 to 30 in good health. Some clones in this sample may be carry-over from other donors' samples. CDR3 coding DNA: TGCGCCAGCAGCCAAGATCGGGCACCACCACAAGAGACCCAGTACTTC. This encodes CASSQDRAPPQETQYF.